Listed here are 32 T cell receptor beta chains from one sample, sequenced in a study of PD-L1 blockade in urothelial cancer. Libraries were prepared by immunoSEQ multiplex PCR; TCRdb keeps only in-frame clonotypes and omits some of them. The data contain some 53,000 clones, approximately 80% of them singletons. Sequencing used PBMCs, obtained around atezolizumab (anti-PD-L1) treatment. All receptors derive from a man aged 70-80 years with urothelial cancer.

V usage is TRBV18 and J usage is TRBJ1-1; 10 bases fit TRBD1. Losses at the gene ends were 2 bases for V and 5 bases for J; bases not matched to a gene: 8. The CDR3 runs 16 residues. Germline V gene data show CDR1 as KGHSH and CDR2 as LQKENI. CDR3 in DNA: TGTGCCAGCTCACCAGGGACAGGGGCGTCGAGGACTGAAGCTTTCTTT. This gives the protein CASSPGTGASRTEAFF.

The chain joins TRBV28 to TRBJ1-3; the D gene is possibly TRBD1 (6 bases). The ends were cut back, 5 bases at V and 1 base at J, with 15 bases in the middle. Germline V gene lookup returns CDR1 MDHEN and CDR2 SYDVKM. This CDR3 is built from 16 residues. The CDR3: CASSPTRGWSGNTIYF. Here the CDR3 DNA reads TGTGCCAGCAGTCCTACAAGGGGGTGGTCTGGAAACACCATATATTTT.

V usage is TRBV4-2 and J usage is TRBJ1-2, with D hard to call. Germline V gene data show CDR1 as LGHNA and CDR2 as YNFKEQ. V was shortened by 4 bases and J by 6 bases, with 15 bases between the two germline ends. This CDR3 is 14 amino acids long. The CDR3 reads CASSPSRGGDGYTF. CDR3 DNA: TGTGCCAGCAGCCCGTCCCGAGGCGGGGATGGCTACACCTTC.

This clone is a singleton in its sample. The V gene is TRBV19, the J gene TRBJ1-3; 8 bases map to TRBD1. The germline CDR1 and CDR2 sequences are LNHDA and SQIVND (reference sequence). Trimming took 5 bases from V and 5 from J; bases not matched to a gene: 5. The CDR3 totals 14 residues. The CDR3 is CASSPRTGRNTIYF. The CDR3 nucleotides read TGTGCCAGTAGTCCCCGGACAGGGAGAAACACCATATATTTT. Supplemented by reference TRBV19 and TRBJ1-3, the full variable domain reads DGGITQSPKYLFRKEGQNVTLSCEQNLNHDAMYWYRQDPGQGLRLIYYSQIVNDFQKGDIAEGYSVSREKKESFPLTVTSAQKNPTAFYLCASSPRTGRNTIYFGEGSWLTVV.

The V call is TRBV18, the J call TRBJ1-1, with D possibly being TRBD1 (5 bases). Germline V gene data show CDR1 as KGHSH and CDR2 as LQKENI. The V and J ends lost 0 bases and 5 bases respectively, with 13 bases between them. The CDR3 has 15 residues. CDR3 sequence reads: CASSPPSGKETEAFF. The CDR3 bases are TGTGCCAGCTCACCACCATCAGGGAAGGAGACTGAAGCTTTCTTT.

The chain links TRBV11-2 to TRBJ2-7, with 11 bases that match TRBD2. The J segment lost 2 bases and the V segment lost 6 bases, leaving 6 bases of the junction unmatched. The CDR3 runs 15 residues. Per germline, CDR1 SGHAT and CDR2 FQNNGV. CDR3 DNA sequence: TGTGCCAGCAGTTCTAGCGGGGGGCCGACCTACGAGCAGTACTTC. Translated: CASSSSGGPTYEQYF. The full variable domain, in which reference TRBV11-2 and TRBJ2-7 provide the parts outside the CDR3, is EAGVAQSPRYKIIEKRQSVAFWCNPISGHATLYWYQQILGQGPKLLIQFQNNGVVDDSQLPKDRFSAERLKGVDSTLKIQPAKLEDSAVYLCASSSSGGPTYEQYFGPGTRLTVT.

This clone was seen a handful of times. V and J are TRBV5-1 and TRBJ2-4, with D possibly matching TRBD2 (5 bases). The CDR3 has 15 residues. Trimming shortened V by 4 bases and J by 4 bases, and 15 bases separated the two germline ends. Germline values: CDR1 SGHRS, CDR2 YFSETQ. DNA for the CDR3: TGCGCCAGCAGCCTCGACGTCCCGGGGAAAAACATTCAGTACTTC. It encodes CASSLDVPGKNIQYF.

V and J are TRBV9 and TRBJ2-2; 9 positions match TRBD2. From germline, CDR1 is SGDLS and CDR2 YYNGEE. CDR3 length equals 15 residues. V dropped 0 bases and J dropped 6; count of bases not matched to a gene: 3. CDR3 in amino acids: CASSVEGGRAGELFF. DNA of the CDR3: TGTGCCAGCAGCGTAGAAGGCGGGAGGGCCGGGGAGCTGTTTTTT.

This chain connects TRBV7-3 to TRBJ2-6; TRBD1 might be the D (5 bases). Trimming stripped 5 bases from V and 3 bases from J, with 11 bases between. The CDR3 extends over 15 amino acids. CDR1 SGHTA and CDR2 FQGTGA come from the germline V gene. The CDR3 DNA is TGTGCCAGCAGCGTAAACAGGCTTGGGGCCAACGTCCTGACTTTC. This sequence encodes CASSVNRLGANVLTF.

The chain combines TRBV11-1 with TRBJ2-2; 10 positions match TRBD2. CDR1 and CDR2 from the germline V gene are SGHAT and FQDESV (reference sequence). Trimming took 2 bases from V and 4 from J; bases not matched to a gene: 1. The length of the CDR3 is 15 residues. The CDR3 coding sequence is TGTGCCAGCAGCTTATTAGCGGGGGGCACCGGGGAGCTGTTTTTT. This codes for CASSLLAGGTGELFF.

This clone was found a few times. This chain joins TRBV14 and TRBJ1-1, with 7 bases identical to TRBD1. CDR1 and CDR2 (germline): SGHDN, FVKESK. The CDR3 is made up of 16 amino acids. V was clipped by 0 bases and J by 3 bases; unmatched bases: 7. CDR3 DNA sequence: TGTGCCAGCAGCCAAGATCGGGACAGACATTACACTGAAGCTTTCTTT. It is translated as CASSQDRDRHYTEAFF.

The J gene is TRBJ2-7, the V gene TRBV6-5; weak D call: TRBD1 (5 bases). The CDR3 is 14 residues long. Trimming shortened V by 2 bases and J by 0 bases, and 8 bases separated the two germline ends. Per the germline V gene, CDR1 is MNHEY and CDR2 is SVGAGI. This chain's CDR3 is CASSYGQGSYEQYF. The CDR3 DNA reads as TGTGCCAGCAGTTACGGCCAGGGCTCCTACGAGCAGTACTTC.

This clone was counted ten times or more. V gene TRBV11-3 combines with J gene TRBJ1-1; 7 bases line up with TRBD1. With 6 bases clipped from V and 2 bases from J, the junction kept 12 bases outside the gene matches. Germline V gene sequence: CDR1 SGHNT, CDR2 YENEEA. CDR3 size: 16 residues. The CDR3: CASRWTGTTTNTEAFF. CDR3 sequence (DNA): TGTGCCAGCAGATGGACAGGTACGACTACAAACACTGAAGCTTTCTTT.

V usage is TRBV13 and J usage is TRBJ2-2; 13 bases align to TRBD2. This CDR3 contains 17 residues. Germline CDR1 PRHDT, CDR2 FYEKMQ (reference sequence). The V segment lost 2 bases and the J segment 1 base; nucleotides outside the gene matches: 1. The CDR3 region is CASSLRLAGGNTGELFF. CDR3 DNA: TGTGCCAGCAGCTTAAGACTAGCGGGAGGGAACACCGGGGAGCTGTTTTTT.

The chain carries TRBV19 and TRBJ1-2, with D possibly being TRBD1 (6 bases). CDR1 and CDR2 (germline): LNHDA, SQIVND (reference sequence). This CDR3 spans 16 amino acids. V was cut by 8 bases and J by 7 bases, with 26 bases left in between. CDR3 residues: CASSPGHGILGTGYTF. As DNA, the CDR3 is TGTGCCAGTTCCCCGGGACACGGGATTTTGGGTACTGGCTACACCTTC.

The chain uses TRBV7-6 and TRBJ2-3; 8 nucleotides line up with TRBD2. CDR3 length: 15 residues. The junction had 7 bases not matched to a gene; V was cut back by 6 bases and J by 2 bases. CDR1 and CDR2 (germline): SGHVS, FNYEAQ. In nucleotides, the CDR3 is TGTGCCAGCAGTTCGGGGGGGGGCCACACAGATACGCAGTATTTT. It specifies CASSSGGGHTDTQYF.

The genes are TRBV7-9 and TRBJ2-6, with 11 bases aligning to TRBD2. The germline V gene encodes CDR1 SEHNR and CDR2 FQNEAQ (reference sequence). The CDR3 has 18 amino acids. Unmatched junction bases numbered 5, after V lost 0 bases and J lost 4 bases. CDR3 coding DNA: TGTGCCAGCAGCTTAGCTAGCGGGGGGGCGCAGGGGGCCAACGTCCTGACTTTC. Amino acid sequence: CASSLASGGAQGANVLTF.

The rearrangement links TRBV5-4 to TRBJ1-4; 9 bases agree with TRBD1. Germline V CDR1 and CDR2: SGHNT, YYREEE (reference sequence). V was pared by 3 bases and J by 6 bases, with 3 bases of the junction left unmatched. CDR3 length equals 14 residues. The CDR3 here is CASSSQGADEKLFF. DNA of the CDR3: TGTGCCAGCAGCTCACAGGGGGCTGATGAAAAACTGTTTTTT.

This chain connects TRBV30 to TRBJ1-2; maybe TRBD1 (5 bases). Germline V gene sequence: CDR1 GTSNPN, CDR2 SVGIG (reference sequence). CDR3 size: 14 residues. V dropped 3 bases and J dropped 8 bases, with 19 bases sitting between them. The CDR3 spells CAWRGTDAVRGYTF. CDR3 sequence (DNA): TGTGCCTGGAGGGGGACTGATGCCGTGAGGGGCTACACCTTC. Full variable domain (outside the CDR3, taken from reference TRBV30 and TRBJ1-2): SQTIHQWPATLVQPVGSPLSLECTVEGTSNPNLYWYRQAAGRGLQLLFYSVGIGQISSEVPQNLSASRPQDRQFILSSKKLLLSDSGFYLCAWRGTDAVRGYTFGSGTRLTVV.

CDR3 in amino acids: CASSPGTSGIYEQYF. The DNA for the CDR3 is TGCGCCAGCAGCCCCGGGACTAGCGGGATCTACGAGCAGTACTTC. V and J are TRBV4-1 and TRBJ2-7; 13 nucleotides line up with TRBD2. After removal of 4 bases from V and 3 bases from J, the junction contained 3 bases not matched to a gene. This CDR3 is 15 amino acids long. Germline V CDR1 and CDR2: MGHRA, YSYEKL.

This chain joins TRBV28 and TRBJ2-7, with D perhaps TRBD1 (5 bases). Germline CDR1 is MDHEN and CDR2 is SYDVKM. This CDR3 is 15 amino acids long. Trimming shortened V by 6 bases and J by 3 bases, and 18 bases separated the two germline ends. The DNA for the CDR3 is TGTGCCAGCAGCCTTATAGGGTCTAGGGGCTACGAGCAGTACTTC. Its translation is CASSLIGSRGYEQYF.

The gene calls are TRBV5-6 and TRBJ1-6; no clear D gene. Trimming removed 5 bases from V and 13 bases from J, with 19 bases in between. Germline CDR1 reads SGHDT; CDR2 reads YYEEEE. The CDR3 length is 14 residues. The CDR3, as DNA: TGTGCCAGCAGTCTCCGGGATTCTGGATCTCCCCTCCACTTT. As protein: CASSLRDSGSPLHF. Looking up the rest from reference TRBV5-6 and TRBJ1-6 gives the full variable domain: DAGVTQSPTHLIKTRGQQVTLRCSPKSGHDTVSWYQQALGQGPQFIFQYYEEEERQRGNFPDRFSGHQFPNYSSELNVNALLLGDSALYLCASSLRDSGSPLHFGNGTRLTVT.

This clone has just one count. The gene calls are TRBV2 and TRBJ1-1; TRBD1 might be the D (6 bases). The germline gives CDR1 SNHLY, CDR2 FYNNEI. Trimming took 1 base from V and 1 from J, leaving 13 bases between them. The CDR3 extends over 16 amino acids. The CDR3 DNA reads TGTGCCAGCAGTGAAGGGGGGCGCAGGGCGAACACTGAAGCTTTCTTT. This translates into CASSEGGRRANTEAFF.

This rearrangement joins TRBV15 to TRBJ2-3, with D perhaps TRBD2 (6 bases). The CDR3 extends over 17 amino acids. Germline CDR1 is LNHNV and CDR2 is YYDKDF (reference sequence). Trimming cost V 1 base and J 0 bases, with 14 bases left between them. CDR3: CATSRGGGPSSTDTQYF. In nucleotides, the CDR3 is TGTGCCACCAGCAGAGGTGGAGGGCCTTCTAGCACAGATACGCAGTATTTT.

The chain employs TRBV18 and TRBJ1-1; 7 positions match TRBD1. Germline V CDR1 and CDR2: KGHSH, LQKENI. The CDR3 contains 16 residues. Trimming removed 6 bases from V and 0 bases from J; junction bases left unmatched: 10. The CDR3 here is CASSTRQGGMNTEAFF. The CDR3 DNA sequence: TGTGCCAGCTCGACGAGGCAGGGGGGCATGAACACTGAAGCTTTCTTT. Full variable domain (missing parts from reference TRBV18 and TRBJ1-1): NAGVMQNPRHLVRRRGQEARLRCSPMKGHSHVYWYRQLPEEGLKFMVYLQKENIIDESGMPKERFSAEFPKEGPSILRIQQVVRGDSAAYFCASSTRQGGMNTEAFFGQGTRLTVV.

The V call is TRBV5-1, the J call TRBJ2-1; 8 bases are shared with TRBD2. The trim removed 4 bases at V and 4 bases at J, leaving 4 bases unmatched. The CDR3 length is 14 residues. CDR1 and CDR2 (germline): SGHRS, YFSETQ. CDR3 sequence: CASSPGLDYNEQFF. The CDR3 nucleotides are TGCGCCAGCAGCCCGGGACTAGATTACAATGAGCAGTTCTTC. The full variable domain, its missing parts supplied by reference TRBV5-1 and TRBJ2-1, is KAGVTQTPRYLIKTRGQQVTLSCSPISGHRSVSWYQQTPGQGLQFLFEYFSETQRNKGNFPGRFSGRQFSNSRSEMNVSTLELGDSALYLCASSPGLDYNEQFFGPGTRLTVL.

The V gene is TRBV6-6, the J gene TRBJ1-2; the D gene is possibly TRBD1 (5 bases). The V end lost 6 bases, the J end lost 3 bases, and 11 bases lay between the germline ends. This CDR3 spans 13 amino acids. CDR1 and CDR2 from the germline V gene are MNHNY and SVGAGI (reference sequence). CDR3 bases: TGTGCCAGCAGCCCCACCAGGGACTATGGCTACACCTTC. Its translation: CASSPTRDYGYTF.

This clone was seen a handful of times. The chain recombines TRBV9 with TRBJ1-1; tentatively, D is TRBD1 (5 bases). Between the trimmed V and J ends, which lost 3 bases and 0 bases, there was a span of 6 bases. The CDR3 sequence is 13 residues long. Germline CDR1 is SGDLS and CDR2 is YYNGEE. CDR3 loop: CASSGTLNTEAFF. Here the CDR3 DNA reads TGTGCCAGCAGCGGGACACTGAACACTGAAGCTTTCTTT.

The DNA of the CDR3 is TGTGCCAGCAGCCACCGAGGACTAGCGGGAGGGATTTCCTACGAGCAGTACTTC. It specifies CASSHRGLAGGISYEQYF. The rearrangement uses TRBV14 and TRBJ2-7; 15 nucleotides agree with TRBD2. With 3 bases clipped from V and 1 base from J, the junction kept 7 bases outside the gene matches. This CDR3 has 18 amino acids. CDR1 and CDR2 from the germline V gene are SGHDN and FVKESK.

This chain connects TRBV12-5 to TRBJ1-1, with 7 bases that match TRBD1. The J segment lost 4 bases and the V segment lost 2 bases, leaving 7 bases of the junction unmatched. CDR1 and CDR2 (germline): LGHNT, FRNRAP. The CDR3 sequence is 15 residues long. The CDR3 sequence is CASGLPNGTATEAFF. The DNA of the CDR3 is TGTGCTAGTGGTTTGCCAAACGGGACAGCCACTGAAGCTTTCTTT.

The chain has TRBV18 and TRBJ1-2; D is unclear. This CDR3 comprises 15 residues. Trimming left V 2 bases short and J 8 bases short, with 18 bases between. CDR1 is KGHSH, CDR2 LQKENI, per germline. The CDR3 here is CASSPTGSDLRGYTF. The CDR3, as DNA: TGTGCCAGCTCACCAACGGGGTCGGATTTAAGAGGCTACACCTTC.

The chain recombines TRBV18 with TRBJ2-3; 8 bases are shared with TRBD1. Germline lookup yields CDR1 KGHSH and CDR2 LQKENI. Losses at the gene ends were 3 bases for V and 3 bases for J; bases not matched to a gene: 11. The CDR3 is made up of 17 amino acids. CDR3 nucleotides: TGTGCCAGCTCACCTCTCCGCGGACAGGGTGTTACAGATACGCAGTATTTT. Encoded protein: CASSPLRGQGVTDTQYF.